This T cell receptor beta chain was captured by sequencing in a study of CD8+ T cells in alopecia areata. Study overall: The tofacitinib course ran for 6 to 18 months and was followed by 6 months off drug. Scoring of treated patients' severity used the percentage of affected scalp area.

Points on this clone: Its antigen is currently unknown.

The ends were cut back, 1 base at V and 8 bases at J, with 12 bases in the middle. This CDR3 comprises 14 residues. The germline gives CDR1 PRHDT, CDR2 FYEKMQ (reference sequence). The treatment denotes: oral pan-JAK inhibitor, 5-10 mg twice daily. General study results and limits: Mouse data revealed clearer TCR sharing than patient data did, a gap possibly tied to HLA.

RNA extraction was followed by reverse transcription into cDNA, which acted as the sequencing template. Sequenced by immunoSEQ multiplex PCR; TCRdb stores in-frame clones only, minus some. The sample has around 200,000 clones; roughly three fifths are singletons. This receptor was taken from a human donor with alopecia areata. Here the sequenced sample was CD8+ T cells sorted from blood, taken at week 24, from a patient treated with tofacitinib. The chain carries TRBV13 and TRBJ2-1; D is undetermined. CDR3 DNA sequence: TGTGCCAGCAGCTTAGACTGGTCTCGCGATGAGCAGTTCTTC. This sequence encodes CASSLDWSRDEQFF.